The 13 T cell receptor beta chains in this list originate from one sample, sequenced in a study of cytomegalovirus exposure and HLA in healthy donors. The PCR made use of 60 Vbeta and 13 Jbeta primers. Profiling relied on immunoSEQ multiplex PCR, and the TCRdb table lists in-frame clones only, not all of them. Seen here are some 90,000 clones, about 80% observed once, and the top ten hold 9% to 12%. The sample comprised PBMCs. Receptors were obtained from a human donor in good health.

This clone is a singleton in its sample. The same CDR3 arises from other DNA sequences in this sample as well. This chain uses TRBV6-5 with TRBJ2-1; D is uncertain. The V and J ends lost 5 bases and 2 bases respectively, with 13 bases between them. Germline CDR1 MNHEY, CDR2 SVGAGI. There are 15 residues in the CDR3. In DNA, the CDR3 is TGTGCCAGCAGTCCCTCTAGTGTCGCCTACAATGAGCAGTTCTTC. This gives the protein CASSPSSVAYNEQFF.

The chain is built from TRBV6-1 and TRBJ1-2; the D is unclear. Trimming stripped 4 bases from V and 2 bases from J, with 11 bases between. Germline loops: CDR1 MNHNS, CDR2 SASEGT. The CDR3 covers 14 residues. In DNA form, the CDR3 reads TGTGCCAGCAGTGTGGGCAGGTCCAACTATGGCTACACCTTC. This sequence encodes CASSVGRSNYGYTF.

The V and J genes are TRBV19 and TRBJ2-2; 7 bases are shared with TRBD1. Germline CDR1 reads LNHDA; CDR2 reads SQIVND (reference sequence). The CDR3 contains 16 residues. V was pared by 6 bases and J by 1 base, with 8 bases of the junction left unmatched. DNA of the CDR3: TGTGCCAGTAGCGGGGACAGTTTAAGGAACACCGGGGAGCTGTTTTTT. Protein: CASSGDSLRNTGELFF. Full variable domain (outside the CDR3, taken from reference TRBV19 and TRBJ2-2): DGGITQSPKYLFRKEGQNVTLSCEQNLNHDAMYWYRQDPGQGLRLIYYSQIVNDFQKGDIAEGYSVSREKKESFPLTVTSAQKNPTAFYLCASSGDSLRNTGELFFGEGSRLTVL.

The chain has TRBV18 and TRBJ2-2; D ambiguous. This CDR3 region has 13 residues. V was cut by 3 bases and J by 4 bases, with 6 bases left in between. Per germline, CDR1 KGHSH and CDR2 LQKENI. CDR3 coding DNA: TGTGCCAGCTCACCGTACAGCACCGGGGAGCTGTTTTTT. This translates into CASSPYSTGELFF.

This clone was observed a few times. The CDR3 DNA follows: TGTGCCAGTAGTATCACGACAGGGGGATTCACCGGGGAGCTGTTTTTT. Translating it yields CASSITTGGFTGELFF. The chain couples TRBV19 to TRBJ2-2; 9 positions agree with TRBD1. V shed 3 bases and J 4 bases; nucleotides not matched to a gene: 6. The CDR3 sequence is 16 residues long. Per the germline V gene, CDR1 is LNHDA and CDR2 is SQIVND (reference sequence).

The J gene is TRBJ2-7, the V gene TRBV11-2, with TRBD1 matching 10 bases. Germline V lookup: CDR1 SGHAT, CDR2 FQNNGV. V shed 2 bases and J 5 bases; nucleotides not matched to a gene: 6. This CDR3 has 15 residues. CDR3 protein: CASSLRGTGEHEQYF. The CDR3 DNA follows: TGTGCCAGCAGCTTACGCGGGACAGGGGAACACGAGCAGTACTTC.

The chain has TRBV7-9 and TRBJ1-5; 10 nucleotides agree with TRBD1. The CDR3 sequence is 16 residues long. CDR1 and CDR2 from the germline V gene are SEHNR and FQNEAQ (reference sequence). J gave up 2 bases and V 5 bases, and 6 bases lay outside the gene matches. The CDR3 reads CASSPTGGAGNQPQHF. The CDR3 nucleotides read TGTGCCAGCAGCCCGACAGGGGGCGCGGGCAATCAGCCCCAGCATTTT.

The gene calls are TRBV27 and TRBJ1-5; 7 bases are shared with TRBD1. The CDR3 has 18 residues. The V and J ends lost 5 bases and 0 bases, in that order; junction bases with no gene match: 13. Germline V gene data show CDR1 as MNHEY and CDR2 as SMNVEV (reference sequence). As DNA, the CDR3 is TGTGCCAGCAGTCCCCTATCGACAGGGCTCTATAGCAATCAGCCCCAGCATTTT. Protein product: CASSPLSTGLYSNQPQHF.

A single count supports this clone. The CDR3 DNA reads as TGTGCCAGCAGCTTAGGGCTAGCGGGAAGACGCGAGCAGTTCTTC. Its protein product is CASSLGLAGRREQFF. V and J are TRBV7-9 and TRBJ2-1; 9 nucleotides agree with TRBD2. The CDR3 is 15 amino acids. Trimming removed 1 base from V and 10 bases from J; junction bases left unmatched: 8. Looked up from germline, CDR1 is SEHNR and CDR2 is FQNEAQ (reference sequence).

The chain links TRBV7-9 to TRBJ2-2, with 9 bases that match TRBD1. CDR3 length: 16 residues. V was pared by 5 bases and J by 5 bases, with 9 bases of the junction left unmatched. Germline V gene lookup returns CDR1 SEHNR and CDR2 FQNEAQ (reference sequence). The CDR3 region is CASSREQGARTGELFF. The CDR3 DNA reads as TGTGCCAGCAGCCGTGAACAGGGGGCGCGTACCGGGGAGCTGTTTTTT.

Only a few counts were recorded for this clone. V usage is TRBV10-3 and J usage is TRBJ1-4, with D hard to call. The V gene lost 8 bases and the J gene lost 13 bases, with 20 bases spanning the gap. The CDR3 has 13 residues. From germline, CDR1 is ENHRY and CDR2 SYGVKD. The DNA of the CDR3 is TGTGCCATCGGCGAGGTAAAAGGCGCCGTACTGTTTTTT. It translates to CAIGEVKGAVLFF.

This clone was recorded a few times. One base separates it from a far larger clone, so it is likely a read error. J is TRBJ1-4 and V is TRBV7-9; D gene ambiguous. Germline assignment: CDR1 SEHNR and CDR2 FQNEAQ (reference sequence). The CDR3 loop spans 12 amino acids. This chain's CDR3 is CVSSLNTEKLFF. Written as DNA, the CDR3 is TGTGTCAGCAGCTTAAACACTGAAAAACTGTTTTTT.

A single count supports this clone. V gene TRBV4-3 combines with J gene TRBJ1-2, with TRBD1 identical over 8 bases. V was pared by 1 base and J by 6 bases, with 13 bases of the junction left unmatched. This CDR3 is built from 17 residues. The germline V gene has CDR1 LGHNA and CDR2 YSLEER. The CDR3 DNA sequence: TGCGCCAGCAGCCAAGCGTCAGGGGGCAAACTATCGGATGGCTACACCTTC. It encodes CASSQASGGKLSDGYTF.